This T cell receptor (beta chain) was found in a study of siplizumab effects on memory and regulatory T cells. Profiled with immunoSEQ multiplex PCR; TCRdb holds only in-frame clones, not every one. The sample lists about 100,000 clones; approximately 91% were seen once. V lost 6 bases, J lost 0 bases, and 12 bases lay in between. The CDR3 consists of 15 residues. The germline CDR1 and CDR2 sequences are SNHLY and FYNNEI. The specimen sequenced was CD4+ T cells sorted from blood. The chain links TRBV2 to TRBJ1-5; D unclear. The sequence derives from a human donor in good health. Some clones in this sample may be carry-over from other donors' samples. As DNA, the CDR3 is TGTGCCAGCAGCTCGACGGAGAATAGCAATCAGCCCCAGCATTTT. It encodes CASSSTENSNQPQHF.